These 7 T cell receptor beta chains were sequenced from one sample in a study of cytomegalovirus exposure and HLA in healthy donors. With 60 Vbeta and 13 Jbeta primers, the PCR was carried out. Repertoires were generated with immunoSEQ multiplex PCR, while TCRdb's copy carries only in-frame clones and drops some. In the table there are under 200,000 clones, around 75% of which are singletons. The sequenced material came from PBMCs. Receptors originate from a man aged 18 to 29 in good health and CMV-seronegative.

The chain recombines TRBV9 with TRBJ2-7, with 10 bases matching TRBD2. Losses at the gene ends were 0 bases for V and 2 bases for J; bases not matched to a gene: 5. Germline values: CDR1 SGDLS, CDR2 YYNGEE. The CDR3 has 16 amino acids. CDR3 in DNA: TGTGCCAGCAGCGTAGGATCCACTAGCGGGACCTACGAGCAGTACTTC. Protein: CASSVGSTSGTYEQYF.

The CDR3 loop is CASSTGPGQGNYEQYF. In nucleotides, the CDR3 is TGTGCCAGCAGCACCGGACCGGGACAGGGGAATTACGAGCAGTACTTC. The chain combines TRBV2 with TRBJ2-7; TRBD1 matches 10 bases. The CDR3 runs 16 residues. J lost 4 bases, V lost 6 bases, and 12 bases had no gene match. Germline V gene sequence: CDR1 SNHLY, CDR2 FYNNEI.

The rearrangement links TRBV4-1 to TRBJ2-7, with TRBD1 matching over 8 bases. The V and J ends lost 1 base and 4 bases, in that order; junction bases with no gene match: 6. Germline V CDR1 and CDR2: MGHRA, YSYEKL. The CDR3 contains 15 residues. CDR3 sequence: CASSQVAGGGYEQYF. The CDR3 DNA sequence: TGCGCCAGCAGCCAAGTCGCAGGGGGCGGTTACGAGCAGTACTTC.

CDR3 nucleotides: TGCGCCAGCAGCTTGGCCGCGGGTGGCTACAATGAGCAGTTCTTC. It specifies CASSLAAGGYNEQFF. The V call is TRBV5-1, the J call TRBJ2-1; D might be TRBD2 (5 bases). V gave up 0 bases and J gave up 3 bases, with 10 bases separating them. The CDR3 length is 15 residues. Per the germline V gene, CDR1 is SGHRS and CDR2 is YFSETQ. Supplemented by reference TRBV5-1 and TRBJ2-1, the full variable domain reads KAGVTQTPRYLIKTRGQQVTLSCSPISGHRSVSWYQQTPGQGLQFLFEYFSETQRNKGNFPGRFSGRQFSNSRSEMNVSTLELGDSALYLCASSLAAGGYNEQFFGPGTRLTVL.

This chain links TRBV10-3 with TRBJ1-5; 7 bases align to TRBD1. Germline-derived CDR1 and CDR2 are ENHRY and SYGVKD. The CDR3 sequence is 15 residues long. The V segment lost 3 bases and the J segment 4 bases; nucleotides outside the gene matches: 6. The CDR3 nucleotides read TGTGCCATCAGTGAAGCGGGCAGGGGGAATCAGCCCCAGCATTTT. Translating gives CAISEAGRGNQPQHF.

With regard to this clone: Distinct nucleotide sequences in the sample also encode this CDR3. The chain combines TRBV5-4 with TRBJ2-7; 8 bases agree with TRBD2. The CDR3 loop spans 13 amino acids. CDR1 is SGHNT and CDR2 is YYREEE in the germline V gene (reference sequence). V lost 5 bases, J lost 4 bases, and 5 bases stayed unmatched. The CDR3 DNA follows: TGTGCCAGCAGTCCTGGACTAGCTTACGAGCAGTACTTC. Amino acids: CASSPGLAYEQYF.

V is TRBV19 and J is TRBJ2-5, with D possibly matching TRBD1 (6 bases). The CDR3 loop spans 15 amino acids. Between the trimmed V and J ends, which lost 3 bases and 0 bases, there was a span of 11 bases. Germline loops: CDR1 LNHDA, CDR2 SQIVND (reference sequence). The CDR3 region has the DNA TGTGCCAGTAGTATTACAGGGACGTACCAAGAGACCCAGTACTTC. Amino acid sequence: CASSITGTYQETQYF. Full variable domain (rest looked up from reference TRBV19 and TRBJ2-5): DGGITQSPKYLFRKEGQNVTLSCEQNLNHDAMYWYRQDPGQGLRLIYYSQIVNDFQKGDIAEGYSVSREKKESFPLTVTSAQKNPTAFYLCASSITGTYQETQYFGPGTRLLVL.